Listed below are T cell receptor beta chains from one sample, sequenced in a study of T cell responses to AZD1222 COVID-19 vaccine. Some clones are missing from TCRdb's copy, which holds only in-frame ones; the method was immunoSEQ multiplex PCR. The data show 100,000 to 150,000 clones, with 88% seen just once and 15% to 20% held by the top ten. Sequenced here: peripheral blood, sampled on day 0 of MenACWY control vaccination. Receptors originate from an adult in good health. CDR3s include the opening cysteine and the closing phenylalanine or tryptophan. The D gene is left open where the match is weak. Clone size is stated in some rows and not others, as once, few, many or a class when expanded.

d_call	v_call	clone_size	j_call	cdr3_aa	cdr3_nt
.	TRBV15	once	TRBJ2-4	CATSDWGVKNIQYF	TGTGCCACTAGCGACTGGGGTGTCAAAAACATTCAGTACTTC
.	TRBV7-9	.	TRBJ2-3	CASSSWTTDTQYF	TGTGCCAGCAGCTCCTGGACTACAGATACGCAGTATTTT
.	TRBV5-1	.	TRBJ2-5	CASSWVQGVRVSQETQYF	TGCGCCAGCAGCTGGGTACAGGGAGTTAGGGTTTCGCAAGAGACCCAGTACTTC
TRBD1	TRBV6-5	.	TRBJ2-1	CASSYDRDLEQFF	TGTGCCAGCAGTTACGACAGGGACCTTGAGCAGTTCTTC
.	TRBV12-3/TRBV12-4	.	TRBJ2-2	CASTMRRAGELFF	TGTGCCAGCACAATGAGACGGGCCGGGGAGCTGTTTTTT
.	TRBV3-1/TRBV3-2	once	TRBJ1-6	CASSQAWDSPLHF	TGTGCCAGCAGCCAAGCGTGGGATTCACCCCTCCACTTT
.	TRBV3-1/TRBV3-2	.	TRBJ1-2	CASSQETQVGYTF	TGTGCCAGCAGCCAAGAAACCCAAGTGGGCTACACCTTC
TRBD1	TRBV30	.	TRBJ2-3	CAWSTGANTDTQYF	TGTGCCTGGTCGACAGGGGCGAACACAGATACGCAGTATTTT
TRBD1	TRBV2	few	TRBJ1-1	CASSRTGGLMNTEAFF	TGTGCCAGCAGTCGGACAGGAGGCCTCATGAACACTGAAGCTTTCTTT
TRBD1	TRBV27	.	TRBJ2-2	CASINLQGARELFF	TGTGCCAGCATTAACCTACAGGGGGCGAGGGAGCTGTTTTTT
TRBD2	TRBV6-1	.	TRBJ2-3	CASSEASGRPDTQYF	TGTGCCAGCAGTGAAGCTAGCGGGAGGCCAGATACGCAGTATTTT
.	TRBV6-2/TRBV6-3	.	TRBJ1-4	CASSFNEKLFF	TGTGCCAGCAGTTTTAATGAAAAACTGTTTTTT
.	TRBV6-6	.	TRBJ1-6	CASSLGQTNSPLHF	TGTGCCAGCAGCCTCGGACAAACCAATTCACCCCTCCACTTT
.	TRBV2	.	TRBJ2-2	CASSEAGGHLANTGELFF	TGTGCCAGCAGTGAAGCGGGCGGCCACCTCGCGAACACCGGGGAGCTGTTTTTT
TRBD2	TRBV28	.	TRBJ2-7	CASSSQLAGALYEQYF	TGTGCCAGCAGTTCCCAACTAGCGGGAGCTCTCTACGAGCAGTACTTC
TRBD1	TRBV7-9	.	TRBJ2-7	CASSLPGQGYEQYF	TGTGCCAGCAGCTTACCGGGACAGGGTTACGAGCAGTACTTC
.	TRBV5-1	once	TRBJ2-7	CASSLVGAYSYEQYF	TGCGCCAGCAGCTTGGTGGGGGCGTATTCCTACGAGCAGTACTTC
TRBD2	TRBV5-1	.	TRBJ2-1	CASSFSSGGSGNEQFF	TGCGCCAGCAGCTTCTCGTCGGGGGGGTCCGGCAATGAGCAGTTCTTC
TRBD1	TRBV19	.	TRBJ1-1	CASSTRDRATEAFF	TGTGCCAGTAGTACCAGAGACAGGGCCACTGAAGCTTTCTTT
.	TRBV19	.	TRBJ2-2	CASSTTGELFF	TGTGCCAGTAGTACGACCGGGGAGCTGTTTTTT
.	TRBV4-1	few	TRBJ2-5	CASSPEPRVGETQYF	TGCGCCAGCAGCCCCGAACCAAGGGTCGGGGAGACCCAGTACTTC
.	TRBV3-1/TRBV3-2	many	TRBJ2-7	CASSQQSRGNEQYF	TGTGCCAGCAGCCAACAGTCTAGGGGCAACGAGCAGTACTTC
TRBD2	TRBV9	.	TRBJ2-3	CASAGGPDTQYF	TGTGCCTCCGCGGGAGGGCCAGATACGCAGTATTTT
TRBD1	TRBV2	once	TRBJ2-3	CASSDRQGLGADTQYF	TGTGCCAGCAGCGATAGACAGGGTCTTGGGGCAGATACGCAGTATTTT
TRBD2	TRBV5-4	.	TRBJ2-1	CASSPRTSGRSDSYNEQFF	TGTGCCAGCAGCCCCCGGACTAGCGGGAGATCGGACTCCTACAATGAGCAGTTCTTC
TRBD1	TRBV5-6	.	TRBJ1-1	CASSPTGVAEAFF	TGTGCCAGCAGCCCGACAGGGGTTGCTGAAGCTTTCTTT
.	TRBV28	.	TRBJ1-1	CASTKGGPGTEAFF	TGTGCCAGCACTAAAGGGGGGCCTGGGACTGAAGCTTTCTTT
.	TRBV5-6	.	TRBJ2-6	CASSLVRSGANVLTF	TGTGCCAGCAGCTTGGTTCGCTCTGGGGCCAACGTCCTGACTTTC
.	TRBV30	.	TRBJ2-5	CAWSHMGAPDQETQYF	TGTGCCTGGAGCCATATGGGGGCCCCGGACCAAGAGACCCAGTACTTC
.	TRBV7-9	.	TRBJ1-4	CASSLESEKLFF	TGTGCCAGCAGCTTAGAGTCTGAAAAACTGTTTTTT
.	TRBV6-1	.	TRBJ2-7	CASSEFWEQYF	TGTGCCAGCAGTGAATTTTGGGAGCAGTACTTC
TRBD1	TRBV29-1	once	TRBJ1-2	CSVGQGVGYTF	TGCAGCGTTGGACAGGGGGTCGGCTACACCTTC
.	TRBV3-1/TRBV3-2	.	TRBJ2-1	CASSQDTGAYNEQFF	TGTGCCAGCAGCCAAGATACGGGAGCCTACAATGAGCAGTTCTTC
TRBD2	TRBV27	.	TRBJ2-3	CASSSISRLAGKDTQYF	TGTGCCAGCAGTTCCATATCCCGACTAGCGGGAAAAGATACGCAGTATTTT
TRBD1	TRBV28	few	TRBJ2-7	CASSSGTGGYEQYF	TGTGCCAGCAGTTCCGGGACAGGGGGCTACGAGCAGTACTTC
.	TRBV9	.	TRBJ1-1	CASSVSGRTEAFF	TGTGCCAGCAGCGTATCGGGGCGGACTGAAGCTTTCTTT
.	TRBV28	.	TRBJ1-3	CASTPLGVTGNTIYF	TGTGCCAGCACCCCCCTCGGGGTGACAGGAAACACCATATATTTT
TRBD1	TRBV30	.	TRBJ1-2	CAWESHGTADGYTF	TGTGCCTGGGAATCACACGGGACAGCGGATGGCTACACCTTC
.	TRBV18	.	TRBJ2-3	CASSPLEGDQGTQYF	TGTGCCAGCTCCCCGCTAGAGGGGGATCAGGGTACGCAGTATTTT
.	TRBV30	.	TRBJ1-2	CAWSGTGYGYTF	TGTGCCTGGAGTGGGACGGGCTATGGCTACACCTTC
TRBD1	TRBV9	.	TRBJ2-2	CASSAGTDDPGELFF	TGTGCCAGCAGCGCCGGGACAGACGACCCCGGGGAGCTGTTTTTT
.	TRBV2	.	TRBJ2-1	CASSGQDSHEQFF	TGTGCCAGCAGTGGACAGGACTCCCATGAGCAGTTCTTC
.	TRBV7-9	.	TRBJ1-5	CASSLAHVTGQSNQPQHF	TGTGCCAGCAGCTTAGCGCATGTAACAGGCCAAAGCAATCAGCCCCAGCATTTT
TRBD1	TRBV28	.	TRBJ1-5	CASSRTATGDNQPQHF	TGTGCCAGCAGTCGAACGGCCACAGGGGACAATCAGCCCCAGCATTTT
.	TRBV4-1	.	TRBJ1-6	CASSRFLGGIDNSPLHF	TGCGCCAGCAGCAGGTTCTTAGGGGGAATAGATAATTCACCCCTCCACTTT
.	TRBV6-5	.	TRBJ2-2	CASSQPGQNTGELFF	TGTGCCAGCAGTCAACCGGGACAGAACACCGGGGAGCTGTTTTTT
TRBD1	TRBV7-3	.	TRBJ1-2	CASSLGQGAANYGYTF	TGTGCCAGCAGCCTCGGACAGGGGGCCGCGAACTATGGCTACACCTTC
TRBD1	TRBV9	.	TRBJ2-1	CASSGDRGLNEQFF	TGTGCCAGCAGCGGGGACAGGGGGCTAAATGAGCAGTTCTTC
.	TRBV28	.	TRBJ2-5	CASSARDTFTETQYF	TGTGCCAGCAGTGCCCGGGACACCTTTACAGAGACCCAGTACTTC
.	TRBV14	.	TRBJ2-7	CASSQVARRIDEQYF	TGTGCCAGCAGCCAAGTAGCCAGGAGGATAGACGAGCAGTACTTC
.	TRBV5-1	.	TRBJ2-7	CASSLEPISSYEQYF	TGCGCCAGCAGCTTGGAACCGATATCCTCCTACGAGCAGTACTTC
.	TRBV9	.	TRBJ2-5	CASSVITTGQETQYF	TGTGCCAGCAGCGTTATAACCACAGGGCAAGAGACCCAGTACTTC
.	TRBV5-1	.	TRBJ2-1	CASSFIAGTLTYNEQFF	TGCGCCAGCAGCTTCATAGCCGGGACTCTAACCTACAATGAGCAGTTCTTC
.	TRBV11-2	once	TRBJ2-1	CASSYENEQFF	TGTGCCAGCAGCTACGAAAATGAGCAGTTCTTC
.	TRBV6-5	.	TRBJ1-3	CASRRQRTARNTIYF	TGTGCCAGCAGACGACAGAGAACCGCTAGAAACACCATATATTTT
.	TRBV30	.	TRBJ1-1	CAWTIGRMNTEAFF	TGTGCCTGGACTATCGGGAGGATGAACACTGAAGCTTTCTTT
.	TRBV2	few	TRBJ2-2	CASSATANTGELFF	TGTGCCAGCAGTGCGACAGCGAACACCGGGGAGCTGTTTTTT
TRBD2	TRBV28	.	TRBJ2-1	CASSLWLAGYNEQFF	TGTGCCAGCAGTTTGTGGCTAGCGGGGTACAATGAGCAGTTCTTC
TRBD2	TRBV7-9	.	TRBJ2-1	CASSSGLAGDEQFF	TGTGCCAGCAGTTCGGGACTAGCGGGAGATGAGCAGTTCTTC
TRBD1	TRBV4-2	.	TRBJ2-7	CASSQVDGTGDDEQYF	TGTGCCAGCAGCCAAGTAGACGGGACAGGGGACGACGAGCAGTACTTC